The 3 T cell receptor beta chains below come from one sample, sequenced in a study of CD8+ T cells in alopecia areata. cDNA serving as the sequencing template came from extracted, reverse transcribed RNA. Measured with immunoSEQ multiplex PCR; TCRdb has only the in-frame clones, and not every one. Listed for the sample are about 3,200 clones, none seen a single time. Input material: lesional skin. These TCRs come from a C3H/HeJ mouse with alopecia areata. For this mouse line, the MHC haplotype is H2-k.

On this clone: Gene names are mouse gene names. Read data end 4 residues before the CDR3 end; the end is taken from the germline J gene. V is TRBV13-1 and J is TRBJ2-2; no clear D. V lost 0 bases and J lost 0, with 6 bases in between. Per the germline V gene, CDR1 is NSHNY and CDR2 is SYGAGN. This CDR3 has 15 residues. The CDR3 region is CASSDARANTGQLYF. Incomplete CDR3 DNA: TGTGCCAGCAGTGATGCGAGGGCAAACACCGGG.

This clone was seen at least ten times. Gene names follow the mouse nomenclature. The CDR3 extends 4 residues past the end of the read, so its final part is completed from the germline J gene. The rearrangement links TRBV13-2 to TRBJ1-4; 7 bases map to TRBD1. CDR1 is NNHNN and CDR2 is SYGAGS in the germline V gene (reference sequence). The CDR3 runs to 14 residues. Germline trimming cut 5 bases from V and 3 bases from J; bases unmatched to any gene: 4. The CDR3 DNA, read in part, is TGTGCCAGCGGGCCGGGACAGACCAACGAA. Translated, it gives CASGPGQTNE. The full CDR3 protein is CASGPGQTNERLFF.

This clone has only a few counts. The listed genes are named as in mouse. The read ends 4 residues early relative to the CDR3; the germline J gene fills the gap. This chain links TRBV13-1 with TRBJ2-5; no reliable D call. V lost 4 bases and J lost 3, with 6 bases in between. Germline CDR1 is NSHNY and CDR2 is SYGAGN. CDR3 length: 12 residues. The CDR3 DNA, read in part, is TGTGCCAGCAGTCCCAGACAAGAC. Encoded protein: CASSPRQD. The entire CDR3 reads CASSPRQDTQYF.